This T cell receptor beta chain is drawn from a study of cytomegalovirus exposure and HLA in healthy donors. Study-wide points: A classifier reportedly called cytomegalovirus status with high sensitivity and specificity. According to the study, roughly 180 TCR beta chains were cytomegalovirus-associated. In a later analysis, first-cohort TCR clusters were found to tend to co-occur in the roughly 120 validation repertoires.

Using immunoSEQ multiplex PCR, the repertoire was profiled, and TCRdb retains in-frame clones only, with some absent. This sample has some 150,000 clones; roughly 86% occur once, and the top ten carry 4.5% to 5.5%. The validation cohort, a group of some 120 subjects, included the donors and was separate from the approximately 700-subject first cohort. With respect to this clone: Its antigen is not known.

Sequencing used PBMCs. The receptor was isolated from a man aged 18 to 30 in good health and CMV-seropositive.

The DNA for the CDR3 is TGTGCCAGTAGTCCCAGGGGTGGCAATCAGCCCCAGCATTTT. It translates to CASSPRGGNQPQHF. J is TRBJ1-5 and V is TRBV19, with D maybe TRBD1 (6 bases). The CDR3 length is 14 residues. Germline CDR1 LNHDA, CDR2 SQIVND (reference sequence). V was cut by 5 bases and J by 2 bases, with 10 bases left in between.